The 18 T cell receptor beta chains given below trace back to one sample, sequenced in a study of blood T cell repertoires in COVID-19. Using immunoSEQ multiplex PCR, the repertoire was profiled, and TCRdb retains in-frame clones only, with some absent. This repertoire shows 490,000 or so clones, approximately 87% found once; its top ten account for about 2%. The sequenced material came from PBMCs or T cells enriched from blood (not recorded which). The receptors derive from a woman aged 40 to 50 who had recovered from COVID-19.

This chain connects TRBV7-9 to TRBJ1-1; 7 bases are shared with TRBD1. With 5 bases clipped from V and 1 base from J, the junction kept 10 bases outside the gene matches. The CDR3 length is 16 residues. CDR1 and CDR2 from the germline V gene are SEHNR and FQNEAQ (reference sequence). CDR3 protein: CASSLTTGIWNTEAFF. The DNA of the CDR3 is TGTGCCAGCAGCCTCACGACAGGGATTTGGAACACTGAAGCTTTCTTT.

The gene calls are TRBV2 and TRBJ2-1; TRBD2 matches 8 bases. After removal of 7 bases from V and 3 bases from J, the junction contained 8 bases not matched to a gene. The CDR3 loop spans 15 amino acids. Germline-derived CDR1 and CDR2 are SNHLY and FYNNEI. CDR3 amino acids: CASNGGRTYYNEQFF. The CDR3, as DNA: TGTGCCAGCAACGGCGGGAGGACCTACTACAATGAGCAGTTCTTC.

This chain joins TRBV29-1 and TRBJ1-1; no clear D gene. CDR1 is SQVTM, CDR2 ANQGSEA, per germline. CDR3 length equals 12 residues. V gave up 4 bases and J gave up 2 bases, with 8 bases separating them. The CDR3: CSVGSQNTEAFF. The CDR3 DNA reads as TGCAGCGTTGGGAGTCAAAACACTGAAGCTTTCTTT.

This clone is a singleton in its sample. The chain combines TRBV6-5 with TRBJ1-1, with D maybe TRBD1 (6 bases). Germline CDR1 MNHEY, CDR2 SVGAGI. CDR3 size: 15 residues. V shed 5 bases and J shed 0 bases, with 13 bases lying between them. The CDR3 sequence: CASSPRTAMNTEAFF. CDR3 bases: TGTGCCAGCAGTCCCAGGACAGCGATGAACACTGAAGCTTTCTTT.

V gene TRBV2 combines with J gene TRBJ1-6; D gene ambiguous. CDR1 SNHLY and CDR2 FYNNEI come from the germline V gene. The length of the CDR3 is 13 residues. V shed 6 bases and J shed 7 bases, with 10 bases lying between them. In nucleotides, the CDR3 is TGTGCCAGCAGGGAGTCGTCGAATTCACCCCTCCACTTT. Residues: CASRESSNSPLHF.

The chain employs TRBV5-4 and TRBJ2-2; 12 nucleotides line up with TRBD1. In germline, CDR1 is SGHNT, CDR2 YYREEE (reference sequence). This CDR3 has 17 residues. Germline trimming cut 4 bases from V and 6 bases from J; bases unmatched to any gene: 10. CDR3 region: CASSPGTGGWGSGELFF. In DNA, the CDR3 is TGTGCCAGCAGCCCCGGGACAGGGGGCTGGGGATCCGGGGAGCTGTTTTTT.

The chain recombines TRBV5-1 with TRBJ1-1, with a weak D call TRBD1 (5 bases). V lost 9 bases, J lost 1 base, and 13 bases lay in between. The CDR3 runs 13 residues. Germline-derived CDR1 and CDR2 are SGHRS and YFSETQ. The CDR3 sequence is CATQDTQNTEAFF. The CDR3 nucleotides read TGCGCCACCCAGGACACTCAGAACACTGAAGCTTTCTTT.

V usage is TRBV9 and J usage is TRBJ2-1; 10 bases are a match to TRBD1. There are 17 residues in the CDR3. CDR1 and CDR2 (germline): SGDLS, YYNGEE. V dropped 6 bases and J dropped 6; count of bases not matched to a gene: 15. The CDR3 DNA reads TGTGCCAGCAACCCGGGCCCACCGGGACAGGGGTTCAATGAGCAGTTCTTC. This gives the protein CASNPGPPGQGFNEQFF.

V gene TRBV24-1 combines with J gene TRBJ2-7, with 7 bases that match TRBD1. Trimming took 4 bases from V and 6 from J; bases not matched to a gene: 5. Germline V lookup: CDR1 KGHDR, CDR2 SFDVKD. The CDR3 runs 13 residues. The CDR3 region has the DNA TGTGCCACCAGTGAAACGGGGACAGCCGAGCAGTACTTC. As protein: CATSETGTAEQYF.

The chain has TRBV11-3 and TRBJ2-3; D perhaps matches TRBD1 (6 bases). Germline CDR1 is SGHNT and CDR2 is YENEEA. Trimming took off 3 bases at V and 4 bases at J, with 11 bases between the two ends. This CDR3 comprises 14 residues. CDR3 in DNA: TGTGCCAGCAGCTTTAATCAGGGGTCAGATACGCAGTATTTT. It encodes CASSFNQGSDTQYF. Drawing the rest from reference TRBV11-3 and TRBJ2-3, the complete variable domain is EAGVVQSPRYKIIEKKQPVAFWCNPISGHNTLYWYLQNLGQGPELLIRYENEEAVDDSQLPKDRFSAERLKGVDSTLKIQPAELGDSAVYLCASSFNQGSDTQYFGPGTRLTVL.

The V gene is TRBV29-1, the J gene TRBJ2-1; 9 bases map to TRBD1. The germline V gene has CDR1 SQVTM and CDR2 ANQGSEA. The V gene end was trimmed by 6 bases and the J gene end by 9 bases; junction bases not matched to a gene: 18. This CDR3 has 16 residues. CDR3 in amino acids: CSVLLPGQGVVGEQFF. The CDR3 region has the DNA TGCAGCGTCCTCTTACCGGGACAGGGAGTGGTGGGTGAGCAGTTCTTC.

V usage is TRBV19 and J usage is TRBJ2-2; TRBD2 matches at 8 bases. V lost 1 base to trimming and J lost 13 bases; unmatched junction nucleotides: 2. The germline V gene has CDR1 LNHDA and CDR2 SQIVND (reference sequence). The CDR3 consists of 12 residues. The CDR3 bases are TGTGCCAGTAGTATAGGCGGGGGGTGGCTGTTTTTT. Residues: CASSIGGGWLFF.

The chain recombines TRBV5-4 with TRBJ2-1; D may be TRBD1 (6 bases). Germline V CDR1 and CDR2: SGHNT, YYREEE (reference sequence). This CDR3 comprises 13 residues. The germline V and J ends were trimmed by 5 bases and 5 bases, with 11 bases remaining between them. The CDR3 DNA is TGTGCCAGCAGTACGGACAGACACAATGAGCAGTTCTTC. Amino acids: CASSTDRHNEQFF.

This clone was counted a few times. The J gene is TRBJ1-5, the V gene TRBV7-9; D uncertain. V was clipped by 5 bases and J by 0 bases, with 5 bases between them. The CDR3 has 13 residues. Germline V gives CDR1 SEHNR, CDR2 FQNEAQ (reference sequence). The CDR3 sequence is CASSKYSNQPQHF. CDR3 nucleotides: TGTGCCAGCAGCAAATATAGCAATCAGCCCCAGCATTTT.

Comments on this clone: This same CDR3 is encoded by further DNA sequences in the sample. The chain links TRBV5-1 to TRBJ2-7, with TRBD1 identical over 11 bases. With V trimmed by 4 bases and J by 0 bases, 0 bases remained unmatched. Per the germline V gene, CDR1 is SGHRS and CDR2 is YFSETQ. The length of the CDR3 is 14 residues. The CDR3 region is CASSGTGGSYEQYF. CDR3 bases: TGCGCCAGCAGCGGGACAGGGGGCTCCTACGAGCAGTACTTC.

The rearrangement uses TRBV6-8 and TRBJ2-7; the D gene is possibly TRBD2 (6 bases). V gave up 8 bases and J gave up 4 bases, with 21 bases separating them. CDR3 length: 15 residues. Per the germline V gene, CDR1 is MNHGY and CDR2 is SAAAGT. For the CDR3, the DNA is TGTGCCAGCCAGGACATATTAGAGGCGGGGTACGAGCAGTACTTC. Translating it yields CASQDILEAGYEQYF.

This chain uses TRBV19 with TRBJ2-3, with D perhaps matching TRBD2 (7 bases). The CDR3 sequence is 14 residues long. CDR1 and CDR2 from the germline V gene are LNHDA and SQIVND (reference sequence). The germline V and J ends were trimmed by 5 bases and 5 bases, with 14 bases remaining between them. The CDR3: CASSPRGGVDTQYF. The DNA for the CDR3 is TGTGCCAGTAGTCCCAGGGGAGGGGTAGATACGCAGTATTTT.

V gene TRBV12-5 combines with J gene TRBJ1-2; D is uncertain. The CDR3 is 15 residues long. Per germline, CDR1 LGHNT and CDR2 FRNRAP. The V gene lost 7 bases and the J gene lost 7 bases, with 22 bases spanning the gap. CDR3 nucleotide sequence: TGTGCTAGTGCACCCCCCGGTATCGGTTACTCTGGCTACACCTTC. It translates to CASAPPGIGYSGYTF.